Listed below are T cell receptor beta chains from one sample, sequenced in a study of T cell responses to AZD1222 COVID-19 vaccine. The repertoire was sequenced with immunoSEQ multiplex PCR; TCRdb's copy has only in-frame clones and lacks some. Of 150,000 to 200,000 clones in the sample, around 90% are singletons; the top ten hold roughly 4.3%. The sample in question was peripheral blood, obtained 28 days after the second dose of the MenACWY control vaccine. These receptors were collected from an adult who received the MenACWY meningococcal vaccine as a control. The CDR3 runs from the conserved cysteine through the conserved F or W. D genes are given only for firm matches. Not every row has a clone size; where given, it reads once, few, many or a size class.

V,size,J,D,CDR3,DNA
TRBV9,NA,TRBJ1-3,NA,CASSPRQRDGNTIYF,TGTGCCAGCAGCCCACGACAGAGGGACGGAAACACCATATATTTT
TRBV7-2,NA,TRBJ2-7,TRBD2,CASSPSGSSPEQYF,TGTGCCAGCAGCCCTAGCGGGAGCTCCCCCGAGCAGTACTTC
TRBV2,few,TRBJ2-1,NA,CASTWREFYNEQFF,TGTGCCAGTACCTGGAGGGAATTTTACAATGAGCAGTTCTTC
TRBV28,once,TRBJ1-3,NA,CASSLWTGEPTIYF,TGTGCCAGCAGTTTATGGACCGGCGAACCGACCATATATTTT
TRBV7-2,NA,TRBJ2-5,NA,CASSLNNQETQYF,TGTGCCAGCAGCTTAAACAACCAAGAGACCCAGTACTTC
TRBV10-1,NA,TRBJ2-7,NA,CASTEGSVNEQYF,TGCGCCAGCACTGAAGGGTCGGTCAACGAGCAGTACTTC
TRBV5-5,NA,TRBJ2-1,NA,CASVWVGSYNEQFF,TGTGCCAGCGTTTGGGTGGGGTCCTACAATGAGCAGTTCTTC
TRBV30,few,TRBJ1-5,NA,CAWSDGPDSRPQHF,TGTGCCTGGAGTGATGGACCGGACTCTCGGCCCCAGCATTTT
TRBV30,NA,TRBJ1-5,NA,CAWSVWGGNQPQHF,TGTGCCTGGAGTGTATGGGGAGGCAATCAGCCCCAGCATTTT
TRBV7-2,NA,TRBJ2-1,NA,CASSPYWSSYNEQFF,TGTGCCAGCAGCCCTTACTGGAGCTCCTACAATGAGCAGTTCTTC
TRBV7-2,NA,TRBJ2-1,TRBD2,CASSPRTSGTGEQFF,TGTGCCAGCAGCCCCAGGACTAGCGGGACGGGTGAGCAGTTCTTC
TRBV7-9,few,TRBJ1-5,NA,CASSLARAGNQPQHF,TGTGCCAGCAGCCTAGCGAGGGCGGGCAATCAGCCCCAGCATTTT
TRBV3-1/TRBV3-2,NA,TRBJ2-6,TRBD2,CASSQDVAGSSGANVLTF,TGTGCCAGCAGCCAAGATGTAGCGGGATCCTCTGGGGCCAACGTCCTGACTTTC
TRBV4-3,NA,TRBJ2-2,NA,CASSLLGRSTGELFF,TGCGCCAGCAGCCTACTGGGAAGGAGCACCGGGGAGCTGTTTTTT
TRBV28,NA,TRBJ2-3,TRBD2,CASSPHEGGRYGTDTQYF,TGTGCCAGCAGTCCCCATGAGGGCGGGAGGTACGGCACAGATACGCAGTATTTT
TRBV15,NA,TRBJ1-4,NA,CATSTRTGNEKLFF,TGTGCCACCAGCACAAGGACGGGTAATGAAAAACTGTTTTTT
TRBV7-2,NA,TRBJ2-3,TRBD2,CASSRTSGPVTDTQYF,TGTGCCAGCAGCAGAACTAGCGGGCCAGTCACAGATACGCAGTATTTT
TRBV7-2,NA,TRBJ2-2,TRBD1,CASSWTGPNTGELFF,TGTGCCAGCAGCTGGACAGGCCCGAACACCGGGGAGCTGTTTTTT
TRBV18,NA,TRBJ2-7,NA,CASSPNPGTAFYEQYF,TGTGCCAGCTCACCAAACCCAGGGACGGCATTCTACGAGCAGTACTTC
TRBV28,NA,TRBJ1-1,NA,CASSLYTGTAKAFF,TGTGCCAGCAGCTTATATACCGGGACTGCTAAAGCTTTCTTT
TRBV5-1,NA,TRBJ1-2,TRBD1,CASSPQPGQGGYGYTF,TGCGCCAGCAGTCCTCAGCCGGGACAGGGTGGCTATGGCTACACCTTC
TRBV7-2,few,TRBJ2-7,TRBD2,CASSLPGTSGSYEQYF,TGTGCCAGCAGCCTCCCCGGGACTAGCGGGAGTTACGAGCAGTACTTC
TRBV19,NA,TRBJ1-6,NA,CASTTGSSYNSPLHF,TGTGCCAGTACCACAGGGAGCTCCTATAATTCACCCCTCCACTTT
TRBV7-2,NA,TRBJ2-7,NA,CASSPYTLDHEQYF,TGTGCCAGCAGCCCGTATACGCTGGACCACGAGCAGTACTTC
TRBV9,NA,TRBJ2-7,NA,CASSQSAGAENSYEQYF,TGTGCCAGCAGCCAATCTGCGGGGGCAGAAAATTCCTACGAGCAGTACTTC
TRBV30,NA,TRBJ1-1,NA,CAWGPFGQLPTEAFF,TGTGCCTGGGGCCCCTTCGGACAGCTACCCACTGAAGCTTTCTTT
TRBV10-3,NA,TRBJ1-6,NA,CAISDQGGSPLHF,TGTGCCATCTCCGACCAGGGCGGTTCACCCCTCCACTTT
TRBV11-2,NA,TRBJ1-5,NA,CASSYSGYNQPQHF,TGTGCCAGCAGCTATTCAGGGTACAATCAGCCCCAGCATTTT
TRBV28,NA,TRBJ2-4,NA,CASSLLPQGRMAKNIQYF,TGTGCCAGCAGTTTACTCCCCCAGGGGAGGATGGCCAAAAACATTCAGTACTTC
TRBV28,NA,TRBJ1-2,NA,CAGHSRAQGEGERFGGYTF,TGTGCCGGACACTCAAGGGCACAGGGCGAAGGGGAACGATTCGGTGGCTACACCTTC
TRBV7-2,NA,TRBJ1-1,NA,CASTLLLGAEAFF,TGTGCCAGCACCTTACTTCTGGGGGCGGAAGCTTTCTTT